This T cell receptor (beta chain) was identified in a study of T-cell memory formation after mild COVID-19. Findings and limits, study-wide: Balance between CD4 and CD8 was seen in clones contracting day 15 to 85, and a CD4+ lean was seen in later expanders.

The authors produced TCR alpha and TCR beta cDNA libraries with sample barcodes and UMIs by 5'RACE using constant-segment primers. TCRdb analysed the 5' RACE reads with MiXCR anew, one entry per CDR3 protein. The data show roughly 600,000 distinct CDR3 sequences, about 20% seen once. Details on this clonotype: Its target is not known.

CDR3 length: 15 residues. Deletions cut 1 base from V and 2 bases from J, with 12 bases between. Germline values: CDR1 SNHLY, CDR2 FYNNEI. V is TRBV2 and J is TRBJ2-7; maybe TRBD1 (5 bases). The specimen was PBMCs or a T cell subset sorted from them (not recorded which). The sequence was obtained from an adult woman who had mild COVID-19 (a few samples of this study predate the infection). Cell type and time point are not known. As DNA, the CDR3 is TGTGCCAGCAGTGAAGGGACACATCCTGCCTACGAGCAGTACTTC. Encoded protein: CASSEGTHPAYEQYF.